This T cell receptor beta chain was retrieved from a study of blood T cell repertoires in COVID-19. As for the study in general: Specimens from acute and convalescent COVID-19 originated in the United States, Italy and Spain. Sample material is recorded as cDNA or gDNA derived from T cells, B-cell-depleted T cells, or PBMCs.

This table comes from immunoSEQ multiplex PCR, and its TCRdb copy is limited to in-frame clones, with some not included. Among approximately 21,000 clones listed, 83% were seen once. This clonotype was sampled from a human donor in a cohort sampled during active COVID-19. Sequencing used peripheral blood.

The CDR3 loop is CASSVTITRGGTDTQYF. The CDR3 DNA reads as TGTGCCAGCAGCGTAACAATTACGCGGGGGGGAACAGATACGCAGTATTTT. J is TRBJ2-3 and V is TRBV9; the match to TRBD2 covers 9 bases. CDR3 length: 17 amino acids. Germline V lookup: CDR1 SGDLS, CDR2 YYNGEE. The trim removed 1 base at V and 3 bases at J, leaving 9 bases unmatched.